The rows below give T cell receptor beta chains drawn from one sample of a study of identical twins. One entry per CDR3 protein results from TCRdb running MiXCR on the 5' RACE reads. The sample shows approximately 240,000 distinct CDR3 sequences, 11% to 15% of them seen only once. Sequenced: memory (CD45RO+) T cells sorted from blood. These receptors all come from a woman aged 18 to 35 in good health. Both conserved end residues are part of each CDR3. The order of the fields is J gene, V gene, D gene, clone size, CDR3 DNA, CDR3 protein. D genes are given only for firm matches. Expanded clones are given a class, and other clones once, few, many or no size at all.

>TRBJ2-3|TRBV7-8|.|few
TGTGCCAGCAGCTTAAAAGGGGTTAACGGCGCAGATACGCAGTATTTT
CASSLKGVNGADTQYF
>TRBJ2-5|TRBV11-3|.|few
TGTGCCAGCAGCTCCGGGGGATCAGGGAAGGAGACCCAGTACTTC
CASSSGGSGKETQYF
>TRBJ2-5|TRBV20-1|.|.
TGCAGTGCGCCCCAAGGACTCCAAGAGACCCAGTACTTC
CSAPQGLQETQYF
>TRBJ2-7|TRBV10-3|.|few
TGTGCCATCAGTGAAGTTGGTCGCGAGGGCTACGAGCAGTACTTC
CAISEVGREGYEQYF
>TRBJ2-7|TRBV6-2/TRBV6-3|TRBD2|few
TGTGCCAGCACCTCCAGGGAGGGACCTACATACGAGCAGTACTTC
CASTSREGPTYEQYF
>TRBJ2-1|TRBV10-1|TRBD2|.
TGCGCCAGCAGTGGGACTAGTGATGAGCAGTTCTTC
CASSGTSDEQFF
>TRBJ2-7|TRBV27|.|many
TGTGCCAGCAGTTTAGTGCGGGGCTACGAGCAGTACTTC
CASSLVRGYEQYF
>TRBJ2-1|TRBV11-1|TRBD2|.
TGTGCCAGCAGCCCCCTTGGTACTAGCGAGGTTGAGCAGTTCTTC
CASSPLGTSEVEQFF
>TRBJ1-3|TRBV20-1|.|.
TGCAGTGCTTCACGGGACATTAGGCGAAACACCATATATTTT
CSASRDIRRNTIYF
>TRBJ2-2|TRBV15|.|few
TGTGCCACCAGCAGAGGCACCGTGGACACCGGGGAGCTGTTTTTT
CATSRGTVDTGELFF
>TRBJ2-1|TRBV29-1|TRBD2|many
TGCAGCGTTGAAGGGATCGGTAGCGGGGTTGCTGAGCAGTTCTTC
CSVEGIGSGVAEQFF
>TRBJ2-6|TRBV4-3|TRBD1|many
TGCGCCAGCAGCCAAGGGACAGGCTCTGGGGCCAACGTCCTGACTTTC
CASSQGTGSGANVLTF